This passage covers 21 T cell receptor beta chains from one sample sequenced in a study of identical twins. TCRdb reprocessed the 5' RACE reads with MiXCR, giving one entry per CDR3 protein. The sample yields about 890,000 distinct CDR3 sequences, around an eighth seen once. These data were also filed under a second study, of yellow fever vaccine responses in identical twins.

Sequenced: PBMCs. The receptors come from a woman younger than 30 in good health.

This clonotype came up many times. The rearrangement uses TRBV12-3 or TRBV12-4 and TRBJ1-5; 9 nucleotides align to TRBD1. V lost 7 bases to trimming and J lost 5 bases; unmatched junction nucleotides: 9. This CDR3 is built from 15 residues. CDR3 region: CASTLQGAGYQPQHF. As DNA, the CDR3 is TGTGCCAGCACCTTACAGGGGGCGGGTTATCAGCCCCAGCATTTT.

V gene TRBV20-1 combines with J gene TRBJ1-2, with a possible D match to TRBD1 (5 bases). CDR3 length: 15 residues. The V gene lost 0 bases and the J gene lost 1 base, with 12 bases spanning the gap. Looked up from germline, CDR1 is DFQATT and CDR2 is SNEGSKA (reference sequence). The chain's CDR3 is CSARDLAGNNYGYTF. In DNA, the CDR3 is TGCAGTGCTAGAGATCTGGCAGGGAATAACTATGGCTACACCTTC.

This sequence joins TRBV5-1 and TRBJ1-5; a possible D gene is TRBD1 (5 bases). Trimming took 4 bases from V and 4 from J, leaving 9 bases between them. Germline V CDR1 and CDR2: SGHRS, YFSETQ. The CDR3 has 13 residues. As DNA, the CDR3 is TGCGCCAGCAGCGTGACAGCTAATCAGCCCCAGCATTTT. It codes for CASSVTANQPQHF.

The V gene is TRBV6-1, the J gene TRBJ1-4; no clear D. V was pared by 6 bases and J by 4 bases, with 9 bases between. CDR3 size: 13 residues. The germline gives CDR1 MNHNS, CDR2 SASEGT. CDR3 nucleotide sequence: TGTGCCAGCAGCCGGGTTAGTAATGAAAAACTGTTTTTT. This translates into CASSRVSNEKLFF.

The chain couples TRBV6-1 to TRBJ1-2; 10 bases line up with TRBD1. Losses at the gene ends were 6 bases for V and 7 bases for J; bases not matched to a gene: 11. The CDR3 contains 15 residues. CDR1 and CDR2 from the germline V gene are MNHNS and SASEGT. CDR3: CASSKLGWDRGGYTF. CDR3 sequence (DNA): TGTGCCAGCAGCAAACTTGGATGGGACAGGGGTGGCTACACCTTC.

The chain's CDR3 is CAISDPPRQGRNTEAFF. The CDR3 nucleotides read TGTGCCATCAGTGATCCCCCACGACAGGGAAGGAACACTGAAGCTTTCTTT. The chain uses TRBV10-3 and TRBJ1-1, with 7 bases lining up with TRBD1. Germline assignment: CDR1 ENHRY and CDR2 SYGVKD. The CDR3 runs 17 residues. J lost 1 base, V lost 3 bases, and 11 bases had no gene match.

The chain employs TRBV10-3 and TRBJ2-3; D ambiguous. Between the trimmed V and J ends, which lost 6 bases and 4 bases, there was a span of 8 bases. CDR1 ENHRY and CDR2 SYGVKD come from the germline V gene. The CDR3 extends over 12 amino acids. The CDR3 region has the DNA TGTGCCATCAGCGTGAGGCCAGATACGCAGTATTTT. Protein: CAISVRPDTQYF.

This clonotype occurred a few times. This chain joins TRBV7-9 and TRBJ2-1; the D gene is possibly TRBD2 (7 bases). The CDR3 contains 16 residues. V lost 5 bases and J lost 0, with 14 bases in between. Germline lookup yields CDR1 SEHNR and CDR2 FQNEAQ (reference sequence). CDR3 DNA sequence: TGTGCCAGCAGCCCCGGGGAGGGGGTCTCCTACAATGAGCAGTTCTTC. This translates into CASSPGEGVSYNEQFF.

This clonotype was seen many times. The rearrangement links TRBV20-1 to TRBJ2-7; TRBD2 aligns across 8 bases. The V gene's germline CDR1 is DFQATT and CDR2 SNEGSKA (reference sequence). CDR3 length: 13 residues. The ends lost 3 bases at V and 4 bases at J; junction bases unmatched: 5. The CDR3 nucleotides are TGCAGTGCTAGTATAAGCGGGGGTTACGAGCAGTACGTC. The encoded protein is CSASISGGYEQYV.

Comment on this clonotype: The CDR3 carries no conserved terminal phenylalanine or tryptophan, so it likely arises from a read error. The chain uses TRBV3-1 and TRBJ2-1; the D call may be TRBD1 or TRBD2 (5 bases each). The V gene lost 0 bases and the J gene lost 8 bases, with 5 bases spanning the gap. This CDR3 has 12 amino acids. The germline V gene has CDR1 LGHDT and CDR2 YNNKEL (reference sequence). For the CDR3, the DNA is TGTGCCAGCAGCCAAGAGGGGGATGAGCAGTTCGTC. It yields the protein CASSQEGDEQFV.

This clonotype was seen a few times. V and J are TRBV20-1 and TRBJ1-5; TRBD1 matches 9 bases. The CDR3 covers 16 residues. CDR1 is DFQATT and CDR2 is SNEGSKA in the germline V gene (reference sequence). The V segment lost 1 base and the J segment 3 bases; nucleotides outside the gene matches: 7. The CDR3 is CSARGTGQGYNQPQHF. The CDR3, as DNA: TGCAGTGCTAGAGGTACGGGACAGGGATACAATCAGCCCCAGCATTTT.

The CDR3 region is CAFCLVGAGAGGARDTQYF. CDR3 bases: TGTGCCTTCTGTTTGGTAGGCGCAGGCGCGGGTGGGGCCAGAGATACGCAGTATTTT. The V call is TRBV12-3 or TRBV12-4, the J call TRBJ2-3, with D perhaps TRBD1 or TRBD2 (5 bases each). The CDR3 spans 19 residues. Trimming pared 11 bases from V and 5 bases from J, leaving 35 bases between.

The chain has TRBV20-1 and TRBJ2-3, with 11 bases that match TRBD2. J was trimmed by 4 bases and V by 5 bases; bases with no gene match: 8. Germline CDR1 DFQATT, CDR2 SNEGSKA (reference sequence). This CDR3 comprises 15 residues. CDR3 loop: CSAPPLAGVADTQYF. The CDR3 DNA follows: TGCAGTGCTCCCCCACTAGCGGGAGTCGCAGATACGCAGTATTTT.

This clonotype was counted ten times or more. The CDR3 loop is CASSWTVKETQYF. CDR3 in DNA: TGTGCCAGCAGTTGGACAGTCAAAGAGACCCAGTACTTC. The V gene is TRBV12-3 or TRBV12-4, the J gene TRBJ2-5; a weak D match, TRBD1 (6 bases). Trimming removed 4 bases at V and 3 bases at J, with 9 bases between. The CDR3 has 13 residues.

This clonotype was seen a few times. The V call is TRBV7-2, the J call TRBJ2-3; 8 nucleotides match TRBD2. CDR1 SGHTA and CDR2 FQGNSA come from the germline V gene. Trimming took 2 bases from V and 3 from J; bases not matched to a gene: 7. The CDR3 runs to 16 residues. CDR3 residues: CASSLQGGRSTDTQYF. The CDR3 DNA is TGTGCCAGCAGCTTACAAGGCGGGAGGTCTACAGATACGCAGTATTTT.

This clonotype has at least ten counts. V is TRBV7-9 and J is TRBJ1-5; possible D gene TRBD1, 5 bases. The germline V and J ends were trimmed by 5 bases and 2 bases, with 13 bases remaining between them. CDR1 is SEHNR and CDR2 is FQNEAQ in the germline V gene (reference sequence). The CDR3 extends over 15 amino acids. The CDR3 DNA reads as TGTGCCAGCAGCCGATCGGGGGGTGGCAATCAGCCCCAGCATTTT. This sequence encodes CASSRSGGGNQPQHF.

This clonotype was detected a few times. The chain couples TRBV20-1 to TRBJ1-6, with 7 bases identical to TRBD1. Germline V gene lookup returns CDR1 DFQATT and CDR2 SNEGSKA (reference sequence). J was trimmed by 0 bases and V by 3 bases; bases with no gene match: 5. This CDR3 has 16 residues. CDR3 nucleotides: TGCAGTGCTAGGCAGACAGGGAGCTCCTATAATTCACCCCTCCACTTT. Its protein is CSARQTGSSYNSPLHF.

In its sample, this clonotype was seen a few times. The gene calls are TRBV7-9 and TRBJ2-1, with 9 bases lining up with TRBD2. Germline lookup yields CDR1 SEHNR and CDR2 FQNEAQ (reference sequence). Germline trimming cut 1 base from V and 1 base from J; bases unmatched to any gene: 5. There are 17 residues in the CDR3. CDR3 in DNA: TGTGCCAGCAGCTTAGGGCTAGCGGGAACGTCCTACAATGAGCAGTTCTTC. Encoded protein: CASSLGLAGTSYNEQFF.

This clonotype has a count of ten or more. The J gene is TRBJ1-3, the V gene TRBV15; D call uncertain. Germline CDR1 reads LNHNV; CDR2 reads YYDKDF (reference sequence). V lost 1 base to trimming and J lost 4 bases, with 5 bases between them. The CDR3 spans 13 residues. The CDR3 DNA sequence: TGTGCCACCAGCAGAGCCCCGGGAAACACCATATATTTT. Amino acid sequence: CATSRAPGNTIYF.

The chain carries TRBV11-2 and TRBJ2-3, with TRBD2 matching over 11 bases. The CDR3 is made up of 15 amino acids. V shed 5 bases and J 9 bases; nucleotides not matched to a gene: 10. The germline V gene encodes CDR1 SGHAT and CDR2 FQNNGV. In DNA form, the CDR3 reads TGTGCCAGCAGCCGGGGGGGGCTAGCGGGAGGAACGCAGTATTTT. Translation: CASSRGGLAGGTQYF.

The gene calls are TRBV5-1 and TRBJ2-5; tentative D call: TRBD2 (6 bases). Trimming removed 0 bases at V and 5 bases at J, with 23 bases between. Germline V gene lookup returns CDR1 SGHRS and CDR2 YFSETQ. The CDR3 loop spans 18 amino acids. As DNA, the CDR3 is TGCGCCAGCAGCTTGGGGGTCCTTTTCAAAATTGCGGGGGAGACCCAGTACTTC. It specifies CASSLGVLFKIAGETQYF.